This TCR beta chain is from a study of shared clonotypes between healthy human individuals. A word on this clone: Antigen: not known.

Per germline, CDR1 WNHNN and CDR2 SYGVQD (reference sequence). The CDR3 has 16 amino acids. V was pared by 4 bases and J by 2 bases, with 18 bases between. The study's findings and limits: Among donors, the sharing of clonotypes was expected to be influenced by sequencing depth.

TCRdb's table, derived via immunoSEQ multiplex PCR, lists solely in-frame clones and lacks some. The sample shows approximately 700,000 clones, roughly 72% of them seen only once. The sequencing sample was made of memory CD4+ T cells sorted from blood. As for subset: CD45RA-negative fraction. This TCR derives from a young woman in good health. The rearrangement uses TRBV10-1 and TRBJ2-7; possible D gene TRBD1, 5 bases. As DNA, the CDR3 is TGCGCCAGCAGTGGGTCCAGGGCAGCCTCTACCTACGAGCAGTACTTC. It yields the protein CASSGSRAASTYEQYF.